This is a list of T cell receptor beta chains from one sample in a study of PD-1 blockade in classical Hodgkin lymphoma. Produced via immunoSEQ multiplex PCR; TCRdb's table is partial and in-frame only. The data contain around 60,000 clones, 90% to 95% of them singletons. Sample: peripheral blood mononuclear cells (PBMCs), taken before the fourth cycle of nivolumab. The receptors were gathered from a human donor with classical Hodgkin lymphoma. CDR3s include the opening cysteine and the closing phenylalanine or tryptophan. D genes are given only for firm matches.

D,J,V,CDR3,DNA
-,TRBJ1-5,TRBV10-3,CAISDPPGRDQPQHF,TGTGCCATCAGTGACCCCCCGGGGCGCGATCAGCCCCAGCATTTT
-,TRBJ2-7,TRBV5-6,CASSLAWGWGYEQYF,TGTGCCAGCAGCTTGGCCTGGGGTTGGGGCTACGAGCAGTACTTC
-,TRBJ2-5,TRBV9,CASSVVDTPPETQYF,TGTGCCAGCAGCGTAGTGGACACCCCGCCCGAGACCCAGTACTTC
-,TRBJ2-7,TRBV21-1,CASSRGPQGIDGYEQYF,TGTGCCAGCAGCAGAGGACCACAGGGAATTGACGGCTACGAGCAGTACTTC
TRBD2,TRBJ2-1,TRBV15,CATSGSDYNEQFF,TGTGCCACTAGCGGGAGCGACTACAATGAGCAGTTCTTC
TRBD2,TRBJ2-1,TRBV6-5,CASSYWTSGYNEQFF,TGTGCCAGCAGTTACTGGACTAGCGGCTACAATGAGCAGTTCTTC
-,TRBJ2-3,TRBV12-2,CASRLALRQTTDTQYF,TGTGCAAGTCGCTTAGCCCTAAGACAGACCACAGATACGCAGTATTTT
-,TRBJ1-5,TRBV19,CASSLSRLPNQPQHF,TGTGCCAGTAGTCTCTCCAGGCTTCCCAATCAGCCCCAGCATTTT
-,TRBJ2-7,TRBV4-1,CASRAGASYEQYF,TGCGCCAGTCGCGCGGGGGCTTCCTACGAGCAGTACTTC
TRBD1,TRBJ2-2,TRBV6-1,CASRRDRQTGELFF,TGTGCCAGTCGGCGGGACAGGCAAACCGGGGAGCTGTTTTTT
-,TRBJ1-4,TRBV4-1,CASSQVARNEKLFF,TGCGCCAGCAGCCAAGTGGCCAGAAATGAAAAACTGTTTTTT